The TCR beta chain under discussion was sequenced for a study of T-cell reconstitution after alpha-beta-depleted transplantation in children. The CDR3 spans 14 residues. V shed 9 bases, J shed 2 bases, and the junction held 3 bases outside the gene matches. Findings and caveats of the study: Reports say that about two months after transplant, the alpha-beta T cells came out of several hundred graft clones that had expanded. At one year after transplant, newly produced T cells mostly accounted for T-cell counts and diversity. High day-60 TCRbeta diversity in some patients came from surviving recipient T cells and thymic progenitors.

Molecular barcoding with unique molecular identifiers was used for the TCRbeta library. MiXCR, run by TCRdb on the PCR reads, gives a single entry per CDR3 protein. This table has around 240,000 distinct CDR3 sequences, around 7.5% appearing once. This clonotype was seen many times. The target antigen is unknown. This sequence originates from a male patient between 10 and 17 years old who had a stem cell transplant for acute lymphoblastic leukemia, so the T cells may come from the graft donor. Sample: PBMCs, mostly from graft donor cells, taken 180 days after TCRalphabeta/CD19-depleted stem cell transplant. The rearrangement links TRBV12-3 or TRBV12-4 to TRBJ2-1, with 11 nucleotides matching TRBD2. DNA for the CDR3: TGTGCCAGTTTAGCGGGAGGGCCCTACAATGAGCAGTTCTTC. Translation gives CASLAGGPYNEQFF.